This TCR beta chain was recovered during a study of shared clonotypes between healthy human individuals. The donor cohort consisted entirely of Caucasian adults residing in Nashville, Tennessee. The repertoire was sequenced with immunoSEQ multiplex PCR; TCRdb's copy has only in-frame clones and lacks some. Among approximately 1.4 million clones, 95% to 99% were seen once, and the ten largest hold roughly 0.45%. The CDR3 extends over 16 amino acids. The V end was cut by 3 bases, the J end by 6 bases, with 23 bases between. Germline CDR1 reads GTSNPN; CDR2 reads SVGIG (reference sequence). This chain links TRBV30 with TRBJ1-2, with D unclear. The source is a young man in good health. Source material: naive CD4+ T cells sorted from blood. Subset given: CD45RA+ positively selected. In DNA form, the CDR3 reads TGTGCCTGGAGAACACAGAAACTATATTATCGGCATGGCTACACCTTC. Translating gives CAWRTQKLYYRHGYTF. The full variable domain, in which reference TRBV30 and TRBJ1-2 provide the parts outside the CDR3, is SQTIHQWPATLVQPVGSPLSLECTVEGTSNPNLYWYRQAAGRGLQLLFYSVGIGQISSEVPQNLSASRPQDRQFILSSKKLLLSDSGFYLCAWRTQKLYYRHGYTFGSGTRLTVV.